What follows describes a single T cell receptor (beta chain). The method was immunoSEQ multiplex PCR; TCRdb's version includes in-frame clones alone and lacks a portion of them. Among around 420,000 clones listed, around 90% were seen once. This sample was taken from a study of blood T cell repertoires in COVID-19. This CDR3 comprises 13 residues. V gave up 8 bases and J gave up 2 bases, with 12 bases separating them. The chain carries TRBV12-3 or TRBV12-4 and TRBJ1-2; D gene unclear. The clonotype comes from a middle-aged woman with acute COVID-19. Specimen: PBMCs or T cells enriched from blood (not recorded which). CDR3 DNA: TGTGCCAGCCGCCCGGGGAACAACTATGGCTACACCTTC. It yields the protein CASRPGNNYGYTF.